A single sample is the source of the 27 T cell receptor beta chains below, sequenced in a study of cytomegalovirus exposure and HLA in healthy donors. 60 Vbeta and 13 Jbeta primers were used in PCR. Using immunoSEQ multiplex PCR, the repertoire was profiled, and TCRdb retains in-frame clones only, with some absent. The sample gives some 110,000 clones, 60% to 85% of which show up once; over 7% is in the top ten. Specimen: PBMCs. Source of these receptors: a woman between 40 and 55 years old in good health and CMV-seropositive.

J is TRBJ1-4 and V is TRBV6-1, with 10 nucleotides matching TRBD1. Germline CDR1 and CDR2: MNHNS and SASEGT. V shed 6 bases, J shed 8 bases, and the junction held 6 bases outside the gene matches. The CDR3 totals 14 residues. The CDR3 nucleotides are TGTGCCAGCAGGAGGGACAGGGGTTGGGAAAAACTGTTTTTT. Translating gives CASRRDRGWEKLFF.

This clone appeared a few times. V gene TRBV4-2 combines with J gene TRBJ1-4; TRBD1 aligns across 10 bases. The V gene end was trimmed by 3 bases and the J gene end by 8 bases; junction bases not matched to a gene: 9. This CDR3 region has 16 residues. CDR1 LGHNA and CDR2 YNFKEQ come from the germline V gene. CDR3 in DNA: TGTGCCAGCAGCCAGGGATCCGGGACAGGGGAGGAAAAACTGTTTTTT. The encoded protein is CASSQGSGTGEEKLFF.

This clone was observed once. This chain links TRBV6-5 with TRBJ1-2; D uncertain. The germline V gene encodes CDR1 MNHEY and CDR2 SVGAGI. Trimming left V 5 bases short and J 7 bases short, with 11 bases between. The length of the CDR3 is 12 residues. CDR3 DNA sequence: TGTGCCAGCAGTCAGGTTCCTTCTGGCTACACCTTC. Protein: CASSQVPSGYTF.

The rearrangement uses TRBV7-8 and TRBJ1-5, with a weak D call TRBD1 (5 bases). Germline CDR1 is SGHVS and CDR2 is FQNEAQ. The CDR3 is made up of 16 amino acids. Trimming shortened V by 5 bases and J by 1 base, and 15 bases separated the two germline ends. Here the CDR3 reads CASSPLRTLSNQPQHF. DNA for the CDR3: TGTGCCAGCAGCCCCCTCCGGACACTGAGCAATCAGCCCCAGCATTTT.

This rearrangement joins TRBV4-1 to TRBJ2-1; 10 nucleotides align to TRBD1. J was trimmed by 0 bases and V by 4 bases; bases with no gene match: 3. This CDR3 is 16 amino acids long. Germline V CDR1 and CDR2: MGHRA, YSYEKL. In DNA form, the CDR3 reads TGCGCCAGCAGCCTGAGGACAGGGGGCTCCTACAATGAGCAGTTCTTC. This gives the protein CASSLRTGGSYNEQFF.

The chain employs TRBV5-1 and TRBJ2-5; 10 positions match TRBD2. J gave up 3 bases and V 6 bases, and 8 bases lay outside the gene matches. CDR1 and CDR2 (germline): SGHRS, YFSETQ. The CDR3 extends over 15 amino acids. CDR3 bases: TGCGCCAGCACCCGAACAGGGACTAGCGAAGAGACCCAGTACTTC. This gives the protein CASTRTGTSEETQYF.

The chain links TRBV4-3 to TRBJ2-5; 8 bases are shared with TRBD2. This CDR3 has 15 residues. J gave up 3 bases and V 0 bases, and 3 bases lay outside the gene matches. Germline values: CDR1 LGHNA, CDR2 YSLEER. The DNA of the CDR3 is TGCGCCAGCAGCCAAGATACGGGGGGGGAAGAGACCCAGTACTTC. This encodes CASSQDTGGEETQYF.

V usage is TRBV27 and J usage is TRBJ2-4, with 8 bases lining up with TRBD2. This CDR3 has 17 amino acids. Germline V gene sequence: CDR1 MNHEY, CDR2 SMNVEV (reference sequence). V gave up 0 bases and J gave up 4 bases; unmatched junction bases: 8. The CDR3 DNA sequence: TGTGCCAGCAGTTTATCGTATACGGGAGGGACAAAAAACATTCAGTACTTC. Its translation: CASSLSYTGGTKNIQYF.

The chain carries TRBV18 and TRBJ1-2; TRBD1 matches at 7 bases. Trimming removed 6 bases from V and 4 bases from J; junction bases left unmatched: 11. Germline V gene sequence: CDR1 KGHSH, CDR2 LQKENI. This CDR3 contains 15 residues. The CDR3 reads CASSHNRGEVYGYTF. In nucleotides, the CDR3 is TGTGCCAGCTCGCATAACAGGGGCGAGGTCTATGGCTACACCTTC.

The chain combines TRBV28 with TRBJ1-2, with D unresolved. The CDR3 is 12 residues long. Trimming cost V 6 bases and J 4 bases, with 9 bases left between them. From germline, CDR1 is MDHEN and CDR2 SYDVKM. The CDR3 DNA is TGTGCCAGCAGCTCTGGAGGCTATGGCTACACCTTC. This encodes CASSSGGYGYTF.

This chain uses TRBV6-5 with TRBJ1-1; a weak D match, TRBD1 (6 bases). Looked up from germline, CDR1 is MNHEY and CDR2 is SVGAGI. V was shortened by 0 bases and J by 0 bases, with 11 bases between the two germline ends. The CDR3 extends over 16 amino acids. For the CDR3, the DNA is TGTGCCAGCAGTTACTCGTATGGGGACATGAACACTGAAGCTTTCTTT. This translates into CASSYSYGDMNTEAFF.

This clone was recorded a few times. The chain employs TRBV7-9 and TRBJ2-3; TRBD2 aligns across 12 bases. The V gene end was trimmed by 1 base and the J gene end by 2 bases; junction bases not matched to a gene: 4. Per germline, CDR1 SEHNR and CDR2 FQNEAQ (reference sequence). The length of the CDR3 is 17 residues. CDR3 sequence reads: CASSLGGLAGITDTQYF. The CDR3 DNA sequence: TGTGCCAGCAGCTTAGGCGGACTAGCGGGAATCACAGATACGCAGTATTTT. The full variable domain, its missing parts supplied by reference TRBV7-9 and TRBJ2-3, is DTGVSQNPRHKITKRGQNVTFRCDPISEHNRLYWYRQTLGQGPEFLTYFQNEAQLEKSRLLSDRFSAERPKGSFSTLEIQRTEQGDSAMYLCASSLGGLAGITDTQYFGPGTRLTVL.

V and J are TRBV18 and TRBJ2-7, with D tentatively TRBD2 (6 bases). Germline values: CDR1 KGHSH, CDR2 LQKENI. CDR3 length: 12 residues. The V gene lost 6 bases and the J gene lost 4 bases, with 10 bases spanning the gap. The CDR3 DNA follows: TGTGCCAGCTCCCCGACTAGTTACGAGCAGTACTTC. Its protein product is CASSPTSYEQYF.

The V gene is TRBV5-1, the J gene TRBJ2-2; 9 positions agree with TRBD2. The CDR3 extends over 16 amino acids. The germline V gene encodes CDR1 SGHRS and CDR2 YFSETQ. V dropped 0 bases and J dropped 7; count of bases not matched to a gene: 7. CDR3 nucleotides: TGCGCCAGCAGCTTGGTCCTAGCGGGATTCAGCGGGGAGCTGTTTTTT. This gives the protein CASSLVLAGFSGELFF.

The J gene is TRBJ1-3, the V gene TRBV7-9; possible D gene TRBD1, 5 bases. Germline CDR1 and CDR2: SEHNR and FQNEAQ (reference sequence). The length of the CDR3 is 13 residues. V dropped 1 base and J dropped 4 bases, with 5 bases sitting between them. The CDR3 here is CASSLGGGNTIYF. The DNA for the CDR3 is TGTGCCAGCAGCTTAGGGGGCGGAAACACCATATATTTT. Together with reference TRBV7-9 and TRBJ1-3, the CDR3 gives the full variable domain: DTGVSQNPRHKITKRGQNVTFRCDPISEHNRLYWYRQTLGQGPEFLTYFQNEAQLEKSRLLSDRFSAERPKGSFSTLEIQRTEQGDSAMYLCASSLGGGNTIYFGEGSWLTVV.

This clone occurred once. This chain connects TRBV4-2 to TRBJ2-1, with TRBD2 matching over 10 bases. The CDR3 extends over 15 amino acids. V dropped 3 bases and J dropped 7; count of bases not matched to a gene: 6. Germline CDR1 and CDR2: LGHNA and YNFKEQ. DNA of the CDR3: TGTGCCAGCAGCCATGATAGGACTAGCGGTAATGAGCAGTTCTTC. This translates into CASSHDRTSGNEQFF.

The CDR3 spells CASSGDLSYNEQFF. CDR3 DNA sequence: TGTGCCAGCAGTGGGGACTTATCCTACAATGAGCAGTTCTTC. The chain joins TRBV6-1 to TRBJ2-1; TRBD2 might be the D (6 bases). The V gene lost 4 bases and the J gene lost 1 base, with 8 bases spanning the gap. The CDR3 runs to 14 residues. Germline V gene sequence: CDR1 MNHNS, CDR2 SASEGT.

J is TRBJ2-7 and V is TRBV28; D unresolved. Germline V gives CDR1 MDHEN, CDR2 SYDVKM. The CDR3 loop spans 11 amino acids. Trimming removed 6 bases from V and 3 bases from J, with 6 bases in between. Written as DNA, the CDR3 is TGTGCCAGCAGACTATACTACGAGCAGTACTTC. This gives the protein CASRLYYEQYF.

The V gene is TRBV14, the J gene TRBJ1-3; no clear D gene. Per the germline V gene, CDR1 is SGHDN and CDR2 is FVKESK. The CDR3 consists of 17 residues. Trimming cost V 1 base and J 0 bases, with 13 bases left between them. The DNA of the CDR3 is TGTGCCAGCAGCCAAGGGGTGAGGCCAACCTCTGGAAACACCATATATTTT. Amino acids: CASSQGVRPTSGNTIYF. The complete variable domain, with remaining parts taken from reference TRBV14 and TRBJ1-3, reads EAGVTQFPSHSVIEKGQTVTLRCDPISGHDNLYWYRRVMGKEIKFLLHFVKESKQDESGMPNNRFLAERTGGTYSTLKVQPAELEDSGVYFCASSQGVRPTSGNTIYFGEGSWLTVV.

In this sample, this clone turned up a few times. The chain employs TRBV4-1 and TRBJ2-7, with 7 positions matching TRBD1. The CDR3 length is 14 residues. The V gene end was trimmed by 3 bases and the J gene end by 3 bases; junction bases not matched to a gene: 5. CDR1 is MGHRA and CDR2 is YSYEKL in the germline V gene. The CDR3 region is CASSQAGGDYEQYF. The DNA for the CDR3 is TGCGCCAGCAGCCAGGCAGGGGGTGACTACGAGCAGTACTTC.

V is TRBV4-1 and J is TRBJ1-4, with 9 bases lining up with TRBD1. The V gene end was trimmed by 2 bases and the J gene end by 8 bases; junction bases not matched to a gene: 6. The CDR3 has 15 amino acids. The germline CDR1 and CDR2 sequences are MGHRA and YSYEKL. This CDR3 is CASSQPGQGFEKLFF. In DNA form, the CDR3 reads TGCGCCAGCAGCCAACCGGGACAGGGATTCGAAAAACTGTTTTTT.

The chain has TRBV19 and TRBJ1-5, with 11 bases aligning to TRBD1. V was clipped by 2 bases and J by 6 bases; unmatched bases: 3. Germline CDR1 LNHDA, CDR2 SQIVND (reference sequence). This CDR3 spans 15 amino acids. The CDR3 nucleotides are TGTGCCAGTAGTATACCAGGGACAGGGGGTCAGCCCCAGCATTTT. Residues: CASSIPGTGGQPQHF.

The chain recombines TRBV20-1 with TRBJ1-1, with D uncertain. Germline V CDR1 and CDR2: DFQATT, SNEGSKA (reference sequence). The CDR3 extends over 11 amino acids. The V gene lost 3 bases and the J gene lost 1 base, with 3 bases spanning the gap. The CDR3 bases are TGCAGTGCTAGTAGGAACACTGAAGCTTTCTTT. Amino acids: CSASRNTEAFF.

This CDR3 reads CASSLWDRVTDTQYF. CDR3 bases: TGTGCCAGCAGTTTATGGGACAGGGTCACAGATACGCAGTATTTT. The V call is TRBV27, the J call TRBJ2-3; 9 bases line up with TRBD1. This CDR3 spans 15 amino acids. The germline CDR1 and CDR2 sequences are MNHEY and SMNVEV (reference sequence). V shed 1 base and J 2 bases; nucleotides not matched to a gene: 1.

This chain connects TRBV21-1 to TRBJ2-3; the DNA was not used to check the table's D call, TRBD2. TRBV21-1 is a recognized pseudogene. This CDR3 has 17 amino acids. DNA of the CDR3: TGTGCCAGCAAACCCGGGACTAGCGGGGGGATGGGAGATACGCAGTATTTT. Protein: CASKPGTSGGMGDTQYF.

The rearrangement uses TRBV5-1 and TRBJ1-5; 7 positions agree with TRBD1. The V gene's germline CDR1 is SGHRS and CDR2 YFSETQ. The J segment lost 7 bases and the V segment lost 5 bases, leaving 12 bases of the junction unmatched. The CDR3 length is 15 residues. CDR3 coding DNA: TGCGCCAGCAGTTATTCTCCAGGGGGTATCCAGCCCCAGCATTTT. Amino acid sequence: CASSYSPGGIQPQHF.

In its sample, this clone was seen once. This chain uses TRBV5-6 with TRBJ1-1; D unresolved. Germline CDR1 is SGHDT and CDR2 is YYEEEE. Trimming cost V 6 bases and J 5 bases, with 11 bases left between them. The CDR3 has 12 amino acids. CDR3 DNA: TGTGCCAGCACCGTCCGGGGAACTGAAGCTTTCTTT. It specifies CASTVRGTEAFF.